These T cell receptor beta chains were read from a single sample in a study of T cells in Graves' hyperthyroidism and ophthalmopathy. Via MiXCR, TCRdb re-called the multiplex PCR reads, giving one row per CDR3 protein. The sample shows some 740,000 distinct CDR3 sequences, approximately 15% of them seen only once. The sequenced sample consisted of blood. These receptors all stem from a woman aged 18-29 years with Graves' hyperthyroidism. The CDR3 runs from the conserved cysteine through the conserved F or W. The D gene is left open where the match is weak. Expanded clones get a size class; other rows say once, few or many, or leave the size out.

v_gene: TRBV28; abundance: -; j_gene: TRBJ2-7; d_gene: TRBD1; CDR3nt: TGTGCCAACAGTCCCGGACAGGGGGCCTACGAGCAGTACTTC; CDR3aa: CANSPGQGAYEQYF
v_gene: TRBV7-9; abundance: -; j_gene: TRBJ1-2; d_gene: TRBD1; CDR3nt: TGTGCCAGCAGCTACCACAGGGGGCTGGACTATGGCTACACCTTC; CDR3aa: CASSYHRGLDYGYTF
v_gene: TRBV11-2; abundance: many; j_gene: TRBJ1-6; d_gene: -; CDR3nt: TGTGCCAGCAGCTACGAAGGCGGCAGTTATTCACCCCTCCACTTT; CDR3aa: CASSYEGGSYSPLHF
v_gene: TRBV15; abundance: few; j_gene: TRBJ2-1; d_gene: -; CDR3nt: TGTGCCACCAGCAGGACAACGGCCGGTTTTATTAGCTCCTACAATGAGCAGTTCTTC; CDR3aa: CATSRTTAGFISSYNEQFF
v_gene: TRBV2; abundance: -; j_gene: TRBJ2-7; d_gene: TRBD2; CDR3nt: TGTGCCAGCAGTGGAGACCCCCGGACTAGCGGGAGTGACGAGCAGTACTTC; CDR3aa: CASSGDPRTSGSDEQYF
v_gene: TRBV11-1; abundance: many; j_gene: TRBJ2-7; d_gene: TRBD1; CDR3nt: TGTGCCAGCAGCTTCGGGACAGACTACGAGCAGTACTTC; CDR3aa: CASSFGTDYEQYF
v_gene: TRBV5-6; abundance: many; j_gene: TRBJ2-1; d_gene: -; CDR3nt: TGTGCCAGCAGCTCGGTTTCGACTACCAAGGTCCATGAGCAGTTCTTC; CDR3aa: CASSSVSTTKVHEQFF
v_gene: TRBV5-1; abundance: -; j_gene: TRBJ2-1; d_gene: TRBD1; CDR3nt: TGCGCCAGCAGCCTGGCGACAGGGCTAAGGGATGAGCAGTTCTTC; CDR3aa: CASSLATGLRDEQFF
v_gene: TRBV4-1; abundance: -; j_gene: TRBJ2-1; d_gene: TRBD2; CDR3nt: TGCGCCAGCAGCCAAGTGCTGTCTGGGCGGGAGGGCCTTGGGCAGTTCTTC; CDR3aa: CASSQVLSGREGLGQFF
v_gene: TRBV10-1; abundance: -; j_gene: TRBJ1-2; d_gene: TRBD1; CDR3nt: TGTGCCACCGGGACAGGCCGCCACTATGGCTACACCTTC; CDR3aa: CATGTGRHYGYTF
v_gene: TRBV11-2; abundance: many; j_gene: TRBJ1-2; d_gene: -; CDR3nt: TGTGCCAGCAGCTTACAGTTCGGACAGAACTATGGCTACACCTTC; CDR3aa: CASSLQFGQNYGYTF
v_gene: TRBV6-2/TRBV6-3; abundance: many; j_gene: TRBJ2-3; d_gene: TRBD2; CDR3nt: TGTGCCAGCAAGAAGCGGGGGGGGACAGATACGCAGTATTTT; CDR3aa: CASKKRGGTDTQYF
v_gene: TRBV5-1; abundance: -; j_gene: TRBJ2-1; d_gene: TRBD2; CDR3nt: TGCGCCAGCAGCTTGGGGACTAGCGGGAGTCCCTTCTTC; CDR3aa: CASSLGTSGSPFF
v_gene: TRBV19; abundance: -; j_gene: TRBJ2-1; d_gene: -; CDR3nt: TGTGCCAGTAGTATAGACCCCCCACTGGGTTTCGGGGACAATGAGCAGTTCTTC; CDR3aa: CASSIDPPLGFGDNEQFF
v_gene: TRBV7-9; abundance: many; j_gene: TRBJ1-1; d_gene: -; CDR3nt: TGTGCCAGCAGCTTAGTCGAAGCTTTCTTT; CDR3aa: CASSLVEAFF
v_gene: TRBV2; abundance: -; j_gene: TRBJ1-4; d_gene: -; CDR3nt: TGTGCCAGCAGTGCCCGGTGGGATGAAAAACTGTTTTTT; CDR3aa: CASSARWDEKLFF
v_gene: TRBV7-9; abundance: few; j_gene: TRBJ2-1; d_gene: TRBD2; CDR3nt: TGTGCCAGCAGCTTGTCTTTTAGGATGACTAGCGGGGTAAACAATGAGCAGTTCTTC; CDR3aa: CASSLSFRMTSGVNNEQFF
v_gene: TRBV28; abundance: many; j_gene: TRBJ2-7; d_gene: -; CDR3nt: TGTGCCAGCAGGCTACTAGGGAACCGCGACGAGCAGTACTTC; CDR3aa: CASRLLGNRDEQYF
v_gene: TRBV29-1; abundance: few; j_gene: TRBJ1-2; d_gene: TRBD1; CDR3nt: TGCAGCGTCTACGGTGGGGCAGGGGGCCTAAAGGAGGTCGGCTATGGCTACACCTTC; CDR3aa: CSVYGGAGGLKEVGYGYTF
v_gene: TRBV6-4; abundance: few; j_gene: TRBJ2-5; d_gene: -; CDR3nt: TGTGCCTCGAGGAAGGGGACGTTAGAAGAGACCCAGTACTTC; CDR3aa: CASRKGTLEETQYF
v_gene: TRBV10-2; abundance: -; j_gene: TRBJ2-5; d_gene: TRBD2; CDR3nt: TGCGCCAGCTCTTCGACAGATTCGGGACTAGCGGGAGTAGAGACCCAGTACTTC; CDR3aa: CASSSTDSGLAGVETQYF
v_gene: TRBV7-9; abundance: many; j_gene: TRBJ2-5; d_gene: -; CDR3nt: TGTGCCAGCAGCTTAGCCCGAGGGGCGGGAGAGACCCAGTACTTC; CDR3aa: CASSLARGAGETQYF
v_gene: TRBV18; abundance: many; j_gene: TRBJ1-1; d_gene: -; CDR3nt: TGTGCCAGCTCACCCCTCGGGCGGTTGATCGGAGCTTTCTTT; CDR3aa: CASSPLGRLIGAFF
v_gene: TRBV2; abundance: many; j_gene: TRBJ1-2; d_gene: -; CDR3nt: TGTGCCAGCAGGGACACGGACTATGGCTACACCTTC; CDR3aa: CASRDTDYGYTF
v_gene: TRBV9; abundance: -; j_gene: TRBJ2-7; d_gene: -; CDR3nt: TGTGCCAGCAGCACGGACAGCGGATTCTACGAGCAGTACTTC; CDR3aa: CASSTDSGFYEQYF
v_gene: TRBV20-1; abundance: -; j_gene: TRBJ2-3; d_gene: TRBD1; CDR3nt: TGCAGTGCTAGAGTAGGGACAGGGTTTGATGATACGCAGTATTTT; CDR3aa: CSARVGTGFDDTQYF
v_gene: TRBV3-1; abundance: many; j_gene: TRBJ2-4; d_gene: -; CDR3nt: TGTGCCAGCAGCCAAGATCCTGAGAACAAAAACATTCAGTACTTC; CDR3aa: CASSQDPENKNIQYF
v_gene: TRBV4-1; abundance: -; j_gene: TRBJ2-4; d_gene: -; CDR3nt: TGCGCCAGCAGCCAAGAAGCTCTTACAGGGAGGCTAGCCAAAAACATTCAGTACTTC; CDR3aa: CASSQEALTGRLAKNIQYF
v_gene: TRBV30; abundance: -; j_gene: TRBJ1-1; d_gene: -; CDR3nt: TGTGCCTGGAGTGTACGGATACGCACTGAAGCTTTCTTT; CDR3aa: CAWSVRIRTEAFF
v_gene: TRBV5-1; abundance: -; j_gene: TRBJ1-1; d_gene: -; CDR3nt: TGCGCCAGCAGCTGGTCCGGGACCGTGAACACTGAAGCTTTCTTT; CDR3aa: CASSWSGTVNTEAFF
v_gene: TRBV6-1; abundance: few; j_gene: TRBJ1-5; d_gene: -; CDR3nt: TGTGCCAGCACTGATCTAGGTCCCCAGCATTTT; CDR3aa: CASTDLGPQHF
v_gene: TRBV27; abundance: few; j_gene: TRBJ1-2; d_gene: TRBD1; CDR3nt: TGTGCCAGCAGTTTTTTCCCTGGGACAGGAGATTTAGCTAACTATGGCTACACCTTC; CDR3aa: CASSFFPGTGDLANYGYTF
v_gene: TRBV11-2; abundance: many; j_gene: TRBJ2-7; d_gene: -; CDR3nt: TGTGCCAGCAGCGCTTCTCTAGGGGGGACAAACTACGAGCAGTACTTC; CDR3aa: CASSASLGGTNYEQYF
v_gene: TRBV19; abundance: -; j_gene: TRBJ2-1; d_gene: TRBD2; CDR3nt: TGTGCTACCACCGGGACTACAAGCTCCTACAATGAGCAGTTCTTC; CDR3aa: CATTGTTSSYNEQFF
v_gene: TRBV12-3/TRBV12-4; abundance: many; j_gene: TRBJ2-3; d_gene: -; CDR3nt: TGTGCCAGCAGCTTGACTTCAGGCACAGATACGCAGTATTTT; CDR3aa: CASSLTSGTDTQYF
v_gene: TRBV5-1; abundance: -; j_gene: TRBJ2-1; d_gene: -; CDR3nt: TGCGCCAGCAGCTTTATCGCAGGGCGGGATGAGCAGTTCTTC; CDR3aa: CASSFIAGRDEQFF
v_gene: TRBV11-2; abundance: many; j_gene: TRBJ1-2; d_gene: TRBD1; CDR3nt: TGTGCCAGCAGCTCAGGGGGTCGGGGCTACACCTTC; CDR3aa: CASSSGGRGYTF
v_gene: TRBV7-3; abundance: few; j_gene: TRBJ2-1; d_gene: TRBD2; CDR3nt: TGTGCCAGCAGCCACATTGGGACTAGAAATGAGCAGTTCTTC; CDR3aa: CASSHIGTRNEQFF
v_gene: TRBV28; abundance: few; j_gene: TRBJ2-5; d_gene: TRBD2; CDR3nt: TGTGCCAGCAGTCGGACTAGGACGAGACCCCAGTACTTC; CDR3aa: CASSRTRTRPQYF
v_gene: TRBV20-1; abundance: many; j_gene: TRBJ2-7; d_gene: TRBD1; CDR3nt: TGCAGTGCTTCTGACAGGGTCGTGGGCGAGCAGTACTTC; CDR3aa: CSASDRVVGEQYF
v_gene: TRBV11-2; abundance: -; j_gene: TRBJ2-1; d_gene: -; CDR3nt: TGTGCCAGCAGCTTAGTTATGGGTTCGGATGAGCAGTTCTTC; CDR3aa: CASSLVMGSDEQFF
v_gene: TRBV25-1; abundance: few; j_gene: TRBJ2-3; d_gene: TRBD2; CDR3nt: TGTGCCAGCATGATAGCGGGTACAGATACGCAGTATTTT; CDR3aa: CASMIAGTDTQYF
v_gene: TRBV12-3/TRBV12-4; abundance: few; j_gene: TRBJ1-2; d_gene: -; CDR3nt: TGTGCCAGCAGTTTCCAGGGCGAGAGTGGCTACACCTTC; CDR3aa: CASSFQGESGYTF
v_gene: TRBV7-2; abundance: -; j_gene: TRBJ2-5; d_gene: -; CDR3nt: TGTGCCAGCAGCTTGGGACCGGCCCAAGAGACCCAGTACTTC; CDR3aa: CASSLGPAQETQYF
v_gene: TRBV7-9; abundance: many; j_gene: TRBJ1-1; d_gene: -; CDR3nt: TGTGCCAGCAGCTTAGGGTCACAGGCGACGCATGAAGCTTTCTTT; CDR3aa: CASSLGSQATHEAFF